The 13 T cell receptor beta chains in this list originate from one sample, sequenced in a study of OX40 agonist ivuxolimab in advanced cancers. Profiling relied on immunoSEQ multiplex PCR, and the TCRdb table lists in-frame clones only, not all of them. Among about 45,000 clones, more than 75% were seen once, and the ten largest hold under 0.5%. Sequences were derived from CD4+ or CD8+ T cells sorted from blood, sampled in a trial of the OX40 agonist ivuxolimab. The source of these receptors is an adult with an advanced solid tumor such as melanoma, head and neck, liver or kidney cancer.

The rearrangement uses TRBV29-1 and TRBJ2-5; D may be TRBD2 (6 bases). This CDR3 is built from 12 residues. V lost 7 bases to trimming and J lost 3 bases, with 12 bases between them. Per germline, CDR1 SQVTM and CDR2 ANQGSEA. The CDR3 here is CSAAGGEETQYF. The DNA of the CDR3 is TGCAGCGCAGCCGGCGGGGAAGAGACCCAGTACTTC. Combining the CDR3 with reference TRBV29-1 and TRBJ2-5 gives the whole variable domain SAVISQKPSRDICQRGTSLTIQCQVDSQVTMMFWYRQQPGQSLTLIATANQGSEATYESGFVIDKFPISRPNLTFSTLTVSNMSPEDSSIYLCSAAGGEETQYFGPGTRLLVL.

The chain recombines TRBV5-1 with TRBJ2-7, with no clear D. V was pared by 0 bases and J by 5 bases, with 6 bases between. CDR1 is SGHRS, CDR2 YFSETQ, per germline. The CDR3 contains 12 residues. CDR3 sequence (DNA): TGCGCCAGCAGCTTGGCCGGGCACGAGCAGTACTTC. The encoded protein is CASSLAGHEQYF.

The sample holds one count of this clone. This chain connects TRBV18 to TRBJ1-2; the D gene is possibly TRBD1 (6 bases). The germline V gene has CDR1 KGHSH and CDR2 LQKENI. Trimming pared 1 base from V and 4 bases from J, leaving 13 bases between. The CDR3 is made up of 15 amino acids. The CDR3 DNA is TGTGCCAGCTCACCACAACAGGGTGAATCCTATGGCTACACCTTC. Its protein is CASSPQQGESYGYTF.

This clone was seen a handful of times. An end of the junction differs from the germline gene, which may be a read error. The CDR3 bases are TGTGCCAGCAGCTCCCGAGGCTTTCTCCCCTTC. Translating it yields CASSSRGFLPF. The rearrangement links TRBV7-9 to TRBJ1-2; D unclear. CDR1 and CDR2 from the germline V gene are SEHNR and FQNEAQ (reference sequence). The CDR3 runs to 11 residues.

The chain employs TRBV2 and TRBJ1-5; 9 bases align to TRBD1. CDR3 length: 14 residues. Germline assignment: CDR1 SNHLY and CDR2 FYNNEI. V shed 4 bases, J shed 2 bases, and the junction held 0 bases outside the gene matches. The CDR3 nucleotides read TGTGCCAGCAGTGGACAGGGGGGCAATCAGCCCCAGCATTTT. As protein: CASSGQGGNQPQHF.

The CDR3, as DNA: TGTGCCAGCAGCCCCCGGCCGACAGGTGTCACCTACGAGCAGTACTTC. Its protein product is CASSPRPTGVTYEQYF. The rearrangement uses TRBV6-6 and TRBJ2-7; the D gene is possibly TRBD1 (6 bases). CDR1 is MNHNY, CDR2 SVGAGI, per germline (reference sequence). This CDR3 contains 16 residues. The V gene lost 6 bases and the J gene lost 2 bases, with 20 bases spanning the gap.

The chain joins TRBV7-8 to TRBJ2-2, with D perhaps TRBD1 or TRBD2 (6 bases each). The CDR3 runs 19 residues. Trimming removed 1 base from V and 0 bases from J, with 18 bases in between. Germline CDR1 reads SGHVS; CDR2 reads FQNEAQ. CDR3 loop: CASSLGGATGDANTGELFF. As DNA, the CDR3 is TGTGCCAGCAGCTTAGGGGGGGCGACCGGGGACGCGAACACCGGGGAGCTGTTTTTT.

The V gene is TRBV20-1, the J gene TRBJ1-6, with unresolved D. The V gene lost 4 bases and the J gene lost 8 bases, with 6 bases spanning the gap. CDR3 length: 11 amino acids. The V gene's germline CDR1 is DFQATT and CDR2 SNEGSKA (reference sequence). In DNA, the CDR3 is TGCAGTGCTACTGGGGATTCACCCCTCCACTTT. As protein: CSATGDSPLHF.

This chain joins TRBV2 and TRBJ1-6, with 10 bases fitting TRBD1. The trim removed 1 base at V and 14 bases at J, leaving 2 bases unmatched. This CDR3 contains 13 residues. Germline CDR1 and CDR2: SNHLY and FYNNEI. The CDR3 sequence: CASSEETGGTLHF. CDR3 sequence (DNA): TGTGCCAGCAGTGAAGAGACAGGGGGCACCCTCCACTTT.

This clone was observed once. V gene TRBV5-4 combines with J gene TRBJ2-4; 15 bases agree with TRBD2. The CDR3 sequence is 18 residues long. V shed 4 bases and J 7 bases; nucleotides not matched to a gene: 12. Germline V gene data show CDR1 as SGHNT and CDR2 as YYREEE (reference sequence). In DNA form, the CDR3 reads TGTGCCAGCAGCAAGGGACTAGCGGGGGGAGATGAGGGGAACATTCAGTACTTC. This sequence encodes CASSKGLAGGDEGNIQYF.

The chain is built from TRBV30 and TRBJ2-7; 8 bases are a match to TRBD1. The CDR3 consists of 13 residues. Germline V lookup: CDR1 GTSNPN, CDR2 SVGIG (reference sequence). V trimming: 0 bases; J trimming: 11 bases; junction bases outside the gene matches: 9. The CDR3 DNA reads TGTGCCTGGAGTGTTCAGGGGGCGGTAGCTGAGTACTTC. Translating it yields CAWSVQGAVAEYF.

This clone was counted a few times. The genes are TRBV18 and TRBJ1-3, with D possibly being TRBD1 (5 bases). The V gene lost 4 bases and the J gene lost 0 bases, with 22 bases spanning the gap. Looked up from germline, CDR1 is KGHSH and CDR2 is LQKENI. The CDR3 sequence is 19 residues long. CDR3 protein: CASSQGLPISGPSGNTIYF. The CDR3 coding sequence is TGTGCCAGCTCACAGGGGCTCCCAATCTCTGGCCCCTCTGGAAACACCATATATTTT.

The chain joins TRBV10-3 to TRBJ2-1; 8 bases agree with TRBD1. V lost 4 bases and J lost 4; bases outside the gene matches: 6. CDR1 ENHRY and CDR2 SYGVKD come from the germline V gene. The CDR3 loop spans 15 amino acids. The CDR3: CAISAGQGIYNEQFF. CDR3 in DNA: TGTGCCATCAGTGCTGGACAGGGTATTTACAATGAGCAGTTCTTC.